A selection of T cell receptor beta chains follows, all from one sample in a study of cytomegalovirus exposure and HLA in healthy donors. Sequenced by immunoSEQ multiplex PCR; TCRdb stores in-frame clones only, minus some. In the table there are about 200,000 clones, 86% of which are singletons. Sample: PBMCs. The receptors were sampled from a woman in her twenties or thirties in good health and CMV-seronegative. CDR3s include the opening cysteine and the closing phenylalanine or tryptophan. D genes are given only for firm matches. Some rows have no size entry. The others give once, few or many, or a class for an expanded clone.

CDR3nt	CDR3aa	len	abundance	v_gene	j_gene	d_gene
TGTGCCAGCAGCCGAGCGACAGGGGGCCGGAACACTGAAGCTTTCTTT	CASSRATGGRNTEAFF	16	.	TRBV7-2	TRBJ1-1	TRBD1
TGTGCCAGCAGCCCTAGTCTTTTCACTGAAGCTTTCTTT	CASSPSLFTEAFF	13	.	TRBV28	TRBJ1-1	.
TGTGCCAGCAGCTTAACCCGGAGGGGTCCCTACGAGCAGTACTTC	CASSLTRRGPYEQYF	15	.	TRBV11-2	TRBJ2-7	.
TGTGCCAGCAGACACCTCGAAGGGGCCCCCCACGAGCAGTACTTC	CASRHLEGAPHEQYF	15	.	TRBV27	TRBJ2-7	.
TGTGCCAGCCGCCCTAGCGGGATTGAGACCCAGTACTTC	CASRPSGIETQYF	13	once	TRBV6-1	TRBJ2-5	TRBD2
TGTGCCAGCAGTTTAGTCAATACGCAGTATTTT	CASSLVNTQYF	11	.	TRBV27	TRBJ2-3	.
TGTGCCAGTAGGCTAGGGACAGGCCATGAAGCTTTCTTT	CASRLGTGHEAFF	13	.	TRBV19	TRBJ1-1	TRBD1
TGTGCCAGCAGCTTCGGGACTAGCGTTTCCTACGAGCAGTACTTC	CASSFGTSVSYEQYF	15	.	TRBV5-4	TRBJ2-7	TRBD2
TGTGCCAGCATCCCCACGGGGTGGACAGATCCTTATGGCTACACCTTC	CASIPTGWTDPYGYTF	16	.	TRBV28	TRBJ1-2	.
TGTGCCAGCAGCTTAGCGGGTGGGGAGCAGTACTTC	CASSLAGGEQYF	12	once	TRBV7-3	TRBJ2-7	.
TGTGCCAGCAGCACCGGGACAGTCGAGCAGTACTTC	CASSTGTVEQYF	12	.	TRBV7-9	TRBJ2-7	TRBD1
TGTGCCACCAGCAGAGATCAGGGATACGAGCAGTACTTC	CATSRDQGYEQYF	13	once	TRBV15	TRBJ2-7	.
TGTGCCAGCAGCTTAGCAGAGGATGCCTTCTACGAGCAGTACTTC	CASSLAEDAFYEQYF	15	.	TRBV13	TRBJ2-7	.
TGCGCCAGCAGTTGGGGACAGGGTAACACCGGGGAGCTGTTTTTT	CASSWGQGNTGELFF	15	.	TRBV5-1	TRBJ2-2	TRBD1
TGCGCCAGCAGCCGTAGCGGGGGGTCGAACGAGCAGTACTTC	CASSRSGGSNEQYF	14	.	TRBV4-1	TRBJ2-7	TRBD2
TGTGCCAGCAGCCCCGGACAGGGAGGGAGCGAGCAGTACTTC	CASSPGQGGSEQYF	14	few	TRBV11-3	TRBJ2-7	.
TGTGCCAGCAGTTACTCGAACCAGGAGCAGTACTTC	CASSYSNQEQYF	12	few	TRBV6-6	TRBJ2-7	.
TGTGCCAGCAGCTCACGTGGACAGGTCCCGAGGTACTACAATGAGCAGTTCTTC	CASSSRGQVPRYYNEQFF	18	.	TRBV21-1	TRBJ2-1	.
TGTGCCAGCAGCACCCCTGGACAGGGTAACACTGAAGCTTTCTTT	CASSTPGQGNTEAFF	15	.	TRBV11-2	TRBJ1-1	TRBD1
TGCGCCAGCAGCTTGGGATTTAGCTCCTACAATGAGCAGTTCTTC	CASSLGFSSYNEQFF	15	.	TRBV5-1	TRBJ2-1	.
TGTGCCAGCAGCTTGTCAGGGTATTACGAGCAGTACTTC	CASSLSGYYEQYF	13	.	TRBV5-5	TRBJ2-7	.
TGTGCCAGCAGTTACCGGGCGGGAGGGCCAGGTACGCAGTATTTT	CASSYRAGGPGTQYF	15	.	TRBV6-5	TRBJ2-3	TRBD2
TGTGCCAGCTCCCCATGGACAGGGGGAGAGACCCAGTACTTC	CASSPWTGGETQYF	14	.	TRBV27	TRBJ2-5	TRBD1
TGTGCCAGCAGCCAACGGGACAGGACGAACACTGAAGCTTTCTTT	CASSQRDRTNTEAFF	15	.	TRBV16	TRBJ1-1	TRBD1
TGTGCCAGCAGTGTTTTAGCTCGGTTCCCCGGGGAGCTGTTTTTT	CASSVLARFPGELFF	15	once	TRBV6-1	TRBJ2-2	.
TGTGCCAGCAGCTTTACAGGGGGCGCCTTAGGAGCTTTCTTT	CASSFTGGALGAFF	14	.	TRBV7-9	TRBJ1-1	TRBD1
TGTGCCAGCAGTTATGAGGTAGGAGGGTTCCACGAGCAGTACTTC	CASSYEVGGFHEQYF	15	.	TRBV6-6	TRBJ2-7	.
TGTGCCAGCAGGCGACAGGGGGCCCTAGCCTTTCACTACGAGCAGTACTTC	CASRRQGALAFHYEQYF	17	.	TRBV11-2	TRBJ2-7	TRBD1